This TCR beta chain was observed in a study of blood T cell repertoires in COVID-19. The overall study: Sites across the United States, Italy and Spain contributed samples from acute and convalescent COVID-19.

In the original workflow: Cell counts per sample came from amplifying reference gene primers. The protocol was immunoSEQ multiplex PCR, while the TCRdb copy is restricted to in-frame clones and leaves out a portion. V and J calls and clone size come straight from that table; D and trimming were deduced from the DNA. The sample contains 55,000 to 80,000 clones, around 80% of which appear only once. Deletions cut 3 bases from V and 6 bases from J, with 9 bases between. The CDR3 sequence is 13 residues long. Germline V gene data show CDR1 as PRHDT and CDR2 as FYEKMQ (reference sequence). Source material: peripheral blood. This chain uses TRBV13 with TRBJ2-1, with D possibly being TRBD1 (6 bases). This clonotype was obtained from a man aged 55 to 70 with COVID-19, enrolled during active disease. The CDR3 sequence: CASSLMGANEQFF. The CDR3 DNA reads TGTGCCAGCAGCTTGATGGGGGCCAATGAGCAGTTCTTC.